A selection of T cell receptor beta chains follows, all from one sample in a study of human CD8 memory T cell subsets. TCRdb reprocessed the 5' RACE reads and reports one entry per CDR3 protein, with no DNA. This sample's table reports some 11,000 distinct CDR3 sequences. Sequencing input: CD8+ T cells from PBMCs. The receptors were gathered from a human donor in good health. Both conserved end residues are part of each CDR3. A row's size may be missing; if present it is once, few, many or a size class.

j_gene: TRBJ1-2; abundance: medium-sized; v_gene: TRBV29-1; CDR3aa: CSVESGNEGYTF
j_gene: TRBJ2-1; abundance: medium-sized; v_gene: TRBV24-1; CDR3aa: CATSASFGNEQFF
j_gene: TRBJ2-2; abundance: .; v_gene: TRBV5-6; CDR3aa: CASSYDNSNTGELFF
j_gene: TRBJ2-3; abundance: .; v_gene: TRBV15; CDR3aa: CATSPTTDTQYF
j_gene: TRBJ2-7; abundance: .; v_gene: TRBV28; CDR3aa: CASRSFSYEQYF
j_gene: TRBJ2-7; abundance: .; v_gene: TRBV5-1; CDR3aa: CASSQLPGQSSYEQYF
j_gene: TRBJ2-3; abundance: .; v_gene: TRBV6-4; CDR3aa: CASSEGGLAFTDTQYF
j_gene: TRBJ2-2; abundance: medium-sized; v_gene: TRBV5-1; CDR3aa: CASSLERYTGELFF
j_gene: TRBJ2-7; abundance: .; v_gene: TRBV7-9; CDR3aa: CASSLAPGQDYEQYF
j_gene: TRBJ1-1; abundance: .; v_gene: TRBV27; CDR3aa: CASSAGQGAVVGTEAFF
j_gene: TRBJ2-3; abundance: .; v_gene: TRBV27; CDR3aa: CASAFALTDTQYF
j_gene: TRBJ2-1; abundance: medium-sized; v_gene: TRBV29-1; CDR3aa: CSVEDRSNEQFF
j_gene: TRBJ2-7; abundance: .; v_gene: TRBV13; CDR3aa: CASSLETSPYEQYF
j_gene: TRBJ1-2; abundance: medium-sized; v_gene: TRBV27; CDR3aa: CASSFAGGYGYTF
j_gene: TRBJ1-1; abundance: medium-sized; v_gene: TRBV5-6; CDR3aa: CASSLIPYRADTPNTEAFF
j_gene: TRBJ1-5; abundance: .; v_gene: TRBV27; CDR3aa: CASSLLGPNQPQHF